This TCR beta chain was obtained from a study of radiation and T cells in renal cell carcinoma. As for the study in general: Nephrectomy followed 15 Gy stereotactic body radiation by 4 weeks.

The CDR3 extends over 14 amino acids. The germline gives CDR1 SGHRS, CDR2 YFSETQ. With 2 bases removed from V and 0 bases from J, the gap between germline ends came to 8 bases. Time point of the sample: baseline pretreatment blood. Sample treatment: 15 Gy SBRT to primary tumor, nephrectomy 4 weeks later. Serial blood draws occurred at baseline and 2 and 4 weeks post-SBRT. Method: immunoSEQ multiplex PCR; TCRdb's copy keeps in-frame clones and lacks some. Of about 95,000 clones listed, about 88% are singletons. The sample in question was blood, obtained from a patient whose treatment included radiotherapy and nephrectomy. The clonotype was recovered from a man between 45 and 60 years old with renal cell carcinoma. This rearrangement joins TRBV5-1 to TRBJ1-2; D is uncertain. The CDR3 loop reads CASSFASTNYGYTF. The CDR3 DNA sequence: TGCGCCAGCAGCTTTGCTTCCACTAACTATGGCTACACCTTC.